This TCR beta chain came from a study of T cells after yellow fever vaccination. Study results and limitations: Most primary-vaccination clones reappeared after the booster (approximately 95% CD4, 85% to 90% CD8).

The CDR3 loop spans 15 amino acids. CDR1 and CDR2 from the germline V gene are SEHNR and FQNEAQ (reference sequence). Losses at the gene ends were 4 bases for V and 3 bases for J; bases not matched to a gene: 8. As to this clonotype: Its antigen is undetermined.

TCRdb ran MiXCR on the 5' RACE reads and lists one entry per CDR3 protein. The sample includes 500,000 to 550,000 distinct CDR3 sequences, just over 20% seen only once; the top ten take about 15%. The chain carries TRBV7-9 and TRBJ2-5; 7 bases align to TRBD1. This TCR came from a man aged 18-30 years who received the YFV17D yellow fever vaccine. This material consisted of PBMCs, taken more than 20 days after the first yellow fever vaccination. The CDR3 DNA reads as TGTGCCAGCAGCTCCTCTCCCGGACAGGAAGAGACCCAGTACTTC. Its translation is CASSSSPGQEETQYF.